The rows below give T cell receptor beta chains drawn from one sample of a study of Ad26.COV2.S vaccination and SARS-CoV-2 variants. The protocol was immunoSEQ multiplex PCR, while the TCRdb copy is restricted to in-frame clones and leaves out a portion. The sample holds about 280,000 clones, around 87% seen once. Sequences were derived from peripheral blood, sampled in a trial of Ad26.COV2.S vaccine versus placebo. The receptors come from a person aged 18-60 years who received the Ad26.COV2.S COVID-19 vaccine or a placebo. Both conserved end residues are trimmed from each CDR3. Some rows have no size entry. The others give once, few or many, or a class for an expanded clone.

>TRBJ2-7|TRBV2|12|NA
ASRGARGYYEQY
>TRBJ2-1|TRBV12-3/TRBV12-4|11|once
ASSLRQVDEQF
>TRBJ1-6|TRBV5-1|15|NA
ASSPVDGSSYNSPLH
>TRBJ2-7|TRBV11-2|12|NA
ASSPPSSSYEQY
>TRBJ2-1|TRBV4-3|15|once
ASSLRLAGEIYNEQF
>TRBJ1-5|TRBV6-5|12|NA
ASRQGSLNQPQH
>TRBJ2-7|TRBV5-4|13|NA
ASSYAAGPSYEQY
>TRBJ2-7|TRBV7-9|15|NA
ASSPASTGGGAGEQY
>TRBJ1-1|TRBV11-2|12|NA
ASSLMDRNTEAF
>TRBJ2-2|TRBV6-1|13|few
ASSDSVLNTGELF
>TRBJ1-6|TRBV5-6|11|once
ASSRTGDSPLH
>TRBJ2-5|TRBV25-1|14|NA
ASSEFLAGGQETQY
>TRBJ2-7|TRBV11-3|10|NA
ASSSTGYEQY
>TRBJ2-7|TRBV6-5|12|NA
ASSYGERRYEQY
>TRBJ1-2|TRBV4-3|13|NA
ASSQDRRGVYGYT
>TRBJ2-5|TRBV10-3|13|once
AISQTSGGEETQY
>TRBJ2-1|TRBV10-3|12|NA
AISEGQGKNEQF
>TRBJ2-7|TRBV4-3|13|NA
ASSQDRGGSYEQY
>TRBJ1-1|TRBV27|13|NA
ASSWAWGTNTEAF
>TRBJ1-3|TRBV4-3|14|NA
ASSQETGASGNTIY
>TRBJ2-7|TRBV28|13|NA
ASSPGVGQRYEQY
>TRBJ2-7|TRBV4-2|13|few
ASSQDSGTAYEQY
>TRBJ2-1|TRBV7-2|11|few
ASRAGLYNEQF
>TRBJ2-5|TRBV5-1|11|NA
ASSFARQETQY
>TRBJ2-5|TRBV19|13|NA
ASITGRGREETQY
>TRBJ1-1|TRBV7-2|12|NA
ASSAPEGYTEAF
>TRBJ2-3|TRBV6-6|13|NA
ASSYGQGWRDTQY
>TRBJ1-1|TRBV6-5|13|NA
ASRSTGATPAEAF
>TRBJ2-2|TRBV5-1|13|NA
ASSLSGANTGELF
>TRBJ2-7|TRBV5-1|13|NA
ASSLWTPQGYEQY
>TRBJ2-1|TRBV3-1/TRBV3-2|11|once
ASSYRLEGEQF
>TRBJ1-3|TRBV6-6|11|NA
ASRAPSGNTIY
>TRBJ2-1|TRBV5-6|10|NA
ASSPTSDEQF
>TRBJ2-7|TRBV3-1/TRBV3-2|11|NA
ASSQAGAGFRY
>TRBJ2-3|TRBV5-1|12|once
ASSPGLITDTQY
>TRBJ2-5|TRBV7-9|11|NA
ASSPRIGETQY
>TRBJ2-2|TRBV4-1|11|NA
ASRQTNTGELF
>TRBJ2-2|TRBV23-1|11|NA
ASSQGPAGELF
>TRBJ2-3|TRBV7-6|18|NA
ASSLFALSGLSKMGDTQY
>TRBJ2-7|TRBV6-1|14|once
ASSERGATVVYEQY
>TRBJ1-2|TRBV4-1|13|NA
ASSGRAQGDDGYT
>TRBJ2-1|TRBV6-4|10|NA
ASSDARGEQF
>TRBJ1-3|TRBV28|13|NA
ASSPGDFSGNTIY
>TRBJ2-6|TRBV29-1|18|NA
SPVGTVLICPKSGANVLT
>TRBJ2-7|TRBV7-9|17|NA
ASSPSRFLSNGRTYEQY
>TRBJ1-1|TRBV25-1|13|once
ASSDPGTGATEAF
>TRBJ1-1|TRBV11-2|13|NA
ASSLEGYSNTEAF
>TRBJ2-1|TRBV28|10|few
ASSLASGGQF
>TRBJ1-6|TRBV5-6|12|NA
ASSLAWGGSPLH
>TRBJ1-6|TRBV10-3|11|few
AISDRGSPPLH